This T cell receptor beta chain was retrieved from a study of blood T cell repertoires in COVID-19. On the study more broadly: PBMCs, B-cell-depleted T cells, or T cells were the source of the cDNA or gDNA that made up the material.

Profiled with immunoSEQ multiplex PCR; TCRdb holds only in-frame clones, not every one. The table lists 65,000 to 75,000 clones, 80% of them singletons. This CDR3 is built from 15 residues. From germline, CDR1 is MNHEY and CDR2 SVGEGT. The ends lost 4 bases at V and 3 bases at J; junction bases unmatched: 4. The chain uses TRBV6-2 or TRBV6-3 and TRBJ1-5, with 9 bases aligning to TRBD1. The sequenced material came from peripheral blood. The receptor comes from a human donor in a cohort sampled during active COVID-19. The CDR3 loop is CASSSGQGNNQPQHF. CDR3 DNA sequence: TGTGCCAGCAGTTCCGGACAGGGGAACAATCAGCCCCAGCATTTT.